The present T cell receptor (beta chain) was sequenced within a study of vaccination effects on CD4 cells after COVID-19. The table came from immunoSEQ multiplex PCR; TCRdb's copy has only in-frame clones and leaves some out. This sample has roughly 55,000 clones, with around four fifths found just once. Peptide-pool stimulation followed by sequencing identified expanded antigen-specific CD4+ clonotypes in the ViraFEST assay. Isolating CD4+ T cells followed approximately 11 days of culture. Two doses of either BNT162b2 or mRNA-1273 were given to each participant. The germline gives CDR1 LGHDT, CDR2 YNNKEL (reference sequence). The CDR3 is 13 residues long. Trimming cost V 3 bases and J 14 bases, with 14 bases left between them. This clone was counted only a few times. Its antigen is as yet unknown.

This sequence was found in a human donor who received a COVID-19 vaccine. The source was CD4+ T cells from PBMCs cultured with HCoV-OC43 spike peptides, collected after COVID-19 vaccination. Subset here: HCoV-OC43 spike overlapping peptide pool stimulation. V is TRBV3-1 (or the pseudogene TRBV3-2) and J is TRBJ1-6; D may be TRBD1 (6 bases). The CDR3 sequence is CASSQSDRSSLHF. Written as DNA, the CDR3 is TGTGCCAGCAGCCAGTCCGACAGGTCGTCCCTCCACTTT.